The clone carrying this T cell receptor (beta chain) was seen only once. The antigen remains undetermined. Germline-derived CDR1 and CDR2 are SGHRS and YFSETQ. The CDR3 length is 13 residues. J was trimmed by 6 bases and V by 7 bases; bases with no gene match: 2. Full-length variable regions came from constant-region reverse primers plus semi-nested Nested Universal Primer A PCR. TCRdb itself ran the 5' RACE reads through MiXCR, one entry per CDR3 protein. The sample includes about 42,000 distinct CDR3 sequences, roughly 30% of them seen just once. CD4+CD45RO+CD25- cells were isolated as memory CD4+ T cells. Notes on the study in general: The larger cohort examined one V-J beta rearrangement, not whole repertoires. Tumor-infiltrating Treg TCR alpha and beta sequences overlapped most with tumor naive CD4+ T cells, then blood naive.

The gene calls are TRBV5-1 and TRBJ2-2; the match to TRBD1 covers 11 bases. The sample consisted of tumor-infiltrating memory CD4+ T cells sorted from the breast tumor. Subset meaning: memory CD4+ T cells, CD4+CD45RO+CD25-. The sequence derives from a female donor with breast cancer. CDR3 protein: CASRDRGSGELFF. For the CDR3, the DNA is TGCGCCAGCCGGGACAGGGGGTCCGGGGAGCTGTTTTTT. Combining the CDR3 with reference TRBV5-1 and TRBJ2-2 gives the whole variable domain KAGVTQTPRYLIKTRGQQVTLSCSPISGHRSVSWYQQTPGQGLQFLFEYFSETQRNKGNFPGRFSGRQFSNSRSEMNVSTLELGDSALYLCASRDRGSGELFFGEGSRLTVL.